This T cell receptor beta chain was recovered during a study of human T cells and chemical hapten exposure. As originally analysed: Sampled TCR counts reached a median of approximately 93,000 per sample, with values ranging from about 23,224 to 700,000. In TCRdb, the RACE reads were re-called with MiXCR into one record per CDR3 protein. These V and J calls are TCRdb output, not the study's own analysis. This table holds tens of thousands of distinct CDR3 sequences, around 11% found once. This clonotype was seen more than once but under ten times. This CDR3 has 16 residues. Germline loops: CDR1 MNHEY, CDR2 SMNVEV (reference sequence). V shed 0 bases and J 9 bases; nucleotides not matched to a gene: 8. As to time point: pre-sensitization, week 0. Described treatment: therapeutic diphenylcyclopropenone sensitization with weekly scalp DPC.

The receptor was isolated from a woman aged 40 to 50 with alopecia areata. Some clones in this sample may be carry-over from other donors' samples. V gene TRBV27 combines with J gene TRBJ2-1; 10 bases match TRBD2. Sequencing used whole blood, obtained in connection with sensitization to the hapten diphenylcyclopropenone (DPC). For the CDR3, the DNA is TGTGCCAGCAGTTTATCTGGTCCTAGCGGGAGCGCTGAGCAGTTCTTC. Protein: CASSLSGPSGSAEQFF.